Each of the 5 T cell receptor beta chains below was sequenced from the same sample in a study of beta chain features in type 1 diabetes (dated by TCRdb to between 2017 and 2018). The library was prepared using the immunoSEQ multiplex PCR assay. The entire isolated RNA was reverse transcribed using the High Capacity cDNA Reverse Transcription Kit, and thus expressed TCRB transcripts were sequenced. TCRdb re-hosts the immuneACCESS table, in-frame sequences only. Its copies lack some clones; in the studies checked, an unresolved V gene accounts for under half of them, and the cause for the rest is not known. In this sample the table shows 850,000 to 900,000 clones, roughly 17% of which occur a single time. Around 0.02% of the sample lies in the top ten. Sequencing used naive CD4+ T cells from blood. The intended sense of this specimen's cell subset or site label: true naive CD4+ T cells. These receptors all come from a woman under 30 in good health.

This clone was found a few times. The V gene is TRBV5-4, the J gene TRBJ2-2; D tentatively reads TRBD1 or TRBD2 (6 bases each). Germline values: CDR1 SGHNT, CDR2 YYREEE (reference sequence). With 4 bases removed from V and 5 bases from J, the gap between germline ends came to 18 bases. This CDR3 region has 16 residues. CDR3 in amino acids: CASSPPGARKTGELFF. CDR3 sequence (DNA): TGTGCCAGCAGCCCCCCGGGGGCGCGGAAAACCGGGGAGCTGTTTTTT.

Note on this clone: The junction and the germline gene differ at one end; a read error may be behind it. V is TRBV10-3 and J is TRBJ2-1; D gene unclear. This CDR3 is built from 14 residues. CDR1 is ENHRY, CDR2 SYGVKD, per germline. Written as DNA, the CDR3 is TGTGCCACCAGTGAGTCGGCCAGAGGAAATGAGCAGTTCTTC. Protein product: CATSESARGNEQFF.

The CDR3 protein is CASSLQGSAKNIQYF. CDR3 sequence (DNA): TGTGCCAGCTCGCTACAGGGGTCGGCCAAAAACATTCAGTACTTC. J is TRBJ2-4 and V is TRBV18; TRBD1 matches at 7 bases. The V gene end was trimmed by 6 bases and the J gene end by 1 base; junction bases not matched to a gene: 6. CDR1 is KGHSH, CDR2 LQKENI, per germline. CDR3 size: 15 residues.

This chain links TRBV5-4 with TRBJ2-4, with TRBD1 as a possible D gene (6 bases). CDR3 length equals 15 residues. The V gene lost 2 bases and the J gene lost 11 bases, with 20 bases spanning the gap. Germline CDR1 reads SGHNT; CDR2 reads YYREEE (reference sequence). CDR3 DNA: TGTGCCAGCAGCTTAAACCGGGACACTACCATGGTTCAGTACTTC. This sequence encodes CASSLNRDTTMVQYF.

The chain combines TRBV7-3 with TRBJ2-2; D gene unclear. Trimming stripped 5 bases from V and 7 bases from J, with 17 bases between. CDR1 is SGHTA and CDR2 is FQGTGA in the germline V gene. The CDR3 length is 15 residues. DNA of the CDR3: TGTGCCAGCAGCCCCCGTGGACCGAGTGACGGGGAGCTGTTTTTT. This codes for CASSPRGPSDGELFF.